These 9 T cell receptor beta chains share one sample of origin, sequenced in a study of identical twins. TCRdb passed the 5' RACE reads through MiXCR, listing each CDR3 protein once. The sample consists of about 340,000 distinct CDR3 sequences, 9% to 15% of them appearing once. The sample was also reused in another study, on yellow fever vaccine responses in identical twins.

Specimen: CD8+ T cells sorted from blood. The receptors shown here come from a woman in her late teens or twenties in good health.

The table lists this clonotype with a few counts. This chain uses TRBV2 with TRBJ1-4, with D possibly being TRBD1 (5 bases). The V end lost 7 bases, the J end lost 4 bases, and 16 bases lay between the germline ends. In germline, CDR1 is SNHLY, CDR2 FYNNEI. There are 15 residues in the CDR3. The CDR3 loop is CASTRSGSSNEKLFF. As DNA, the CDR3 is TGTGCCAGCACCCGATCAGGGTCCAGTAATGAAAAACTGTTTTTT.

Remarks on this clonotype: Lacking the conserved final phenylalanine or tryptophan, this CDR3 likely reflects a read error. The DNA is omitted, as the CDR3 cannot be located on it reliably, and the CDR3 follows TCRdb's listing. The J gene is TRBJ2-1, the V gene TRBV7-9; TRBD1, the table's D call, lacks a check against the DNA. Germline V gene lookup returns CDR1 SEHNR and CDR2 FQNEAQ (reference sequence). From its first to its last residue, the CDR3 has 14 amino acids. CDR3 sequence reads: CASSLTQGQEVQLY.

This clonotype came up a few times. In DNA, the CDR3 is TGTGCCAGCAGTTTATGGAGTAACACTGAAGCTTTCTTT. This encodes CASSLWSNTEAFF. The V call is TRBV12-3 or TRBV12-4, the J call TRBJ1-1; no clear D. V was cut by 2 bases and J by 2 bases, with 6 bases left in between. This CDR3 has 13 amino acids.

At least ten counts were recorded for this clonotype. The rearrangement links TRBV6-2 or TRBV6-3 to TRBJ1-6, with TRBD1 as a possible D gene (5 bases). CDR1 and CDR2 from the germline V gene are MNHEY and SVGEGT. V lost 2 bases and J 10 bases, leaving 12 bases between the germline ends. The length of the CDR3 is 14 residues. CDR3 DNA: TGTGCCAGCAGTTACGAGACAGTCCCATCACCCCTCCACTTT. Protein: CASSYETVPSPLHF.

The chain has TRBV3-1 and TRBJ1-1; 7 positions agree with TRBD1. The CDR3 totals 15 residues. Germline assignment: CDR1 LGHDT and CDR2 YNNKEL (reference sequence). The V segment lost 4 bases and the J segment 4 bases; nucleotides outside the gene matches: 9. This CDR3 is CASSPPGGPGTEAFF. CDR3 coding DNA: TGTGCCAGCAGCCCTCCAGGGGGGCCGGGCACTGAAGCTTTCTTT.

This clonotype was recorded many times. One junction end disagrees with the germline gene, perhaps due to a read error. V gene TRBV3-1 combines with J gene TRBJ1-2; D is possibly TRBD1 (5 bases). Germline V lookup: CDR1 LGHDT, CDR2 YNNKEL (reference sequence). There are 16 residues in the CDR3. CDR3 loop: CASSQGTQTRAYGYTF. CDR3 nucleotide sequence: TGTGCCAGCAGTCAAGGGACCCAGACGAGGGCCTATGGCTACACCTTC.

The chain carries TRBV10-2 and TRBJ1-1; D is undetermined. This CDR3 is built from 13 residues. Germline-derived CDR1 and CDR2 are WSHSY and SAAADI. V lost 7 bases and J lost 4, with 13 bases in between. The CDR3 reads CASTTLTGTEAFF. CDR3 nucleotide sequence: TGCGCCAGCACCACTTTGACCGGCACTGAAGCTTTCTTT.

V is TRBV2 and J is TRBJ2-1; 8 bases are a match to TRBD1. V gave up 4 bases and J gave up 6 bases; unmatched junction bases: 11. The CDR3 totals 16 residues. CDR1 is SNHLY and CDR2 is FYNNEI in the germline V gene. CDR3 sequence reads: CASSAADRELINEQFF. DNA for the CDR3: TGTGCCAGCAGTGCTGCGGACAGGGAGCTAATCAATGAGCAGTTCTTC.

The genes are TRBV9 and TRBJ2-2, with TRBD2 identical over 14 bases. The CDR3 contains 18 residues. The germline CDR1 and CDR2 sequences are SGDLS and YYNGEE. V gave up 4 bases and J gave up 6 bases; unmatched junction bases: 11. The CDR3 nucleotides are TGTGCCAGCAGCTCCGAACCGGGACTAGCGGGAGTAGCCGGGGAGCTGTTTTTT. This gives the protein CASSSEPGLAGVAGELFF.